This is a list of T cell receptor beta chains from one sample in a study of breast tumors, draining lymph nodes, adjacent tissues. MiXCR, applied by TCRdb to the multiplex PCR reads, yields one record per CDR3 protein. The repertoire holds under 20,000 distinct CDR3 sequences, with about 40% as singletons. Sequenced: breast tumor tissue. These receptors were collected from a female donor with breast cancer. Some clones in this sample may be carry-over from other donors' samples. Both conserved end residues are part of each CDR3. D genes are given only for firm matches. Size values are once, few and many counts, or a class for expanded clones, and some rows have none.

v_call	clone_size	d_call	j_call	cdr3_nt	cdr3_aa
TRBV6-1	many	TRBD2	TRBJ2-1	TGTGCCAGCAGTGAACTGGTCCCGACTAGCGGGAGCTACAATGAGCAGTTCTTC	CASSELVPTSGSYNEQFF
TRBV2	.	.	TRBJ2-2	TGTGCCAGCAGTGCCGGCGGGCTGAACACCGGGGAGCTGTTTTTT	CASSAGGLNTGELFF
TRBV10-3	.	TRBD2	TRBJ2-2	TGTGCCAGCGGGACTAGCGGGGGCGGCACCGGGGAGCTGTTTTTT	CASGTSGGGTGELFF
TRBV19	.	.	TRBJ1-2	TGTGCCACCCGCGGACGAGGGATCTATGGCTACACCTTC	CATRGRGIYGYTF
TRBV28	few	.	TRBJ1-2	TGTGCCAGCAGGGCAGGGGCAAGAAACTATGGCTACACCTTC	CASRAGARNYGYTF
TRBV15	medium-sized	TRBD1	TRBJ2-7	TGTGCCACCAGCAGAGATCATGGGACAGGGATCGAGCAGTACTTC	CATSRDHGTGIEQYF
TRBV20-1	.	.	TRBJ1-4	TGCAGTGCTAGAAACAGGAACGAAAAACTGTTTTTT	CSARNRNEKLFF
TRBV4-3	few	.	TRBJ2-3	TGCGCCAGCAGCCAAGTGTCAGGGTATAATACGCAGTATTTT	CASSQVSGYNTQYF
TRBV29-1	.	.	TRBJ1-4	TGCAGCGTTGAAGAAAGGTTACGTCCTGGGGCTAATGAAAAACTGTTTTTT	CSVEERLRPGANEKLFF
TRBV5-1	.	TRBD2	TRBJ2-7	TGCGCCAGCAGCTTGGAGGCGGGAGACGGATACGAGCAGTACTTC	CASSLEAGDGYEQYF
TRBV12-3/TRBV12-4	many	TRBD2	TRBJ2-1	TGTGCCAGCAGTTCCGGACTAGCTTCCTACAATGAGCAGTTCTTC	CASSSGLASYNEQFF
TRBV7-2	many	.	TRBJ1-1	TGTGCCAGCAGCCCAGAGGGGTTCACTGAAGCTTTCTTT	CASSPEGFTEAFF
TRBV20-1	many	.	TRBJ2-1	TGCAGTGCTGAACGGATCTCCAATGAGCAGTTCTTC	CSAERISNEQFF
TRBV7-8	.	TRBD1	TRBJ1-2	TGTGCCAGCAGCTTTGGACAGGGCTATGGCTACACCTTC	CASSFGQGYGYTF
TRBV12-3/TRBV12-4	many	.	TRBJ1-2	TGTGCCAGCAGAAAGGGGGGGCAGAAGCTATCTAACTATGGCTACACCTTC	CASRKGGQKLSNYGYTF
TRBV20-1	medium-sized	TRBD1	TRBJ2-7	TGCAGTGCTGGGAAGACAGGGGGTGGCAACGAGCAGTACTTC	CSAGKTGGGNEQYF
TRBV5-5	.	TRBD1	TRBJ1-1	TGTGCCAGCAGCTTCCCACAGGGGGCAGGAACTGAAGCTTTCTTT	CASSFPQGAGTEAFF
TRBV7-8	.	.	TRBJ1-2	TGCGCCAGCAGCCGAACTAGGGACTATGGCTACACCTTC	CASSRTRDYGYTF
TRBV10-2	medium-sized	.	TRBJ2-7	TGCGCCAGCAGTGAGTTAGGACACCCCTACGAGCAGTACTTC	CASSELGHPYEQYF
TRBV20-1	.	TRBD1	TRBJ2-7	TGCAGTGCTTCTAGGACAGGGGCCTACGAGCAGTACTTC	CSASRTGAYEQYF
TRBV5-1	.	TRBD2	TRBJ2-1	TGCGCCAGCACGGGGATTAGCGGGAGTTTGGATGAGCAGTTCTTC	CASTGISGSLDEQFF
TRBV18	many	TRBD1	TRBJ2-3	TGTGCCAGCTCACGGACAGGGTCGAGCACAGATACGCAGTATTTT	CASSRTGSSTDTQYF
TRBV6-6	many	TRBD1	TRBJ1-6	TGTGCCAGCAGCCTCGGGACAGGGGGTCTGCGGAATTCACCCCTCCACTTT	CASSLGTGGLRNSPLHF
TRBV30	many	TRBD2	TRBJ2-2	TGTGCCGGACTAAGCGGGACGAAGACCCTAAACACCGGGGAGCTGTTTTTT	CAGLSGTKTLNTGELFF
TRBV20-1	few	TRBD2	TRBJ2-1	TGCAGTGGGCGACTAGCGGGATCGAGCTCCTACAATGAGCAGTTCTTC	CSGRLAGSSSYNEQFF
TRBV2	.	TRBD2	TRBJ2-7	TGTGCCAGCAGACCAGCTAGCGGGAGTGTCAACGAGCAGTACTTC	CASRPASGSVNEQYF
TRBV20-1	many	.	TRBJ2-5	TGCAGTGCTAGTGTCCCCCGGGGGGCCGAAGAGACCCAGTACTTC	CSASVPRGAEETQYF
TRBV29-1	many	TRBD1	TRBJ1-3	TGCAGCGTTGGGACAGGGGGATCGGGAAACACCATATATTTT	CSVGTGGSGNTIYF
TRBV19	many	TRBD2	TRBJ2-1	TGTGCCAGTAGTATCGCCGTGACGGGGGGGGGCTCCTACAATGAGCAGTTCTTC	CASSIAVTGGGSYNEQFF
TRBV24-1	many	.	TRBJ2-1	TGTGCCACCAGTGATGCCAGGGGGGGGAAATACAATGAGCAGTTCTTC	CATSDARGGKYNEQFF
TRBV20-1	few	.	TRBJ1-2	TGCAGTGCTAGAGTAGGGAGTAGCTATGGCTACGCCTTC	CSARVGSSYGYAF
TRBV6-1	.	.	TRBJ1-1	TGTGCCAGCAGAACTGCGGGGGGACGGGGCACTGAAGCTTTCTTT	CASRTAGGRGTEAFF
TRBV6-6	.	.	TRBJ1-1	TGTGCCGGCGAGGGAGAGGGCACTGAAGCTTTCTTT	CAGEGEGTEAFF
TRBV7-2	medium-sized	.	TRBJ1-2	TGTGCCAGCAGTCCTACAACTAACTATGGCTACACCTTC	CASSPTTNYGYTF
TRBV6-1	.	TRBD2	TRBJ2-1	TGTGCCAGCTTCGGACTAGCGGGAGGATATAATGAGCAGTTCTTC	CASFGLAGGYNEQFF
TRBV30	many	.	TRBJ1-3	TGTGCCTCGAGGGCAGGGGCTGGAAACACCATATATTTT	CASRAGAGNTIYF
TRBV2	.	TRBD2	TRBJ2-1	TGTGCCAGCAGTGAAGCGTCCTTCGCGGGAGATATGCATGAGCAGTTCTTC	CASSEASFAGDMHEQFF
TRBV19	many	.	TRBJ1-6	TGTGCCAGTAGTATTTCGCGGACCACGGGGAATAATTCACCCCTCCACTTT	CASSISRTTGNNSPLHF
TRBV7-2	many	.	TRBJ2-2	TGTGCCAGCAGCCGACGCCCGCCGGGACTCAACACCGGGGAGCTGTTTTTT	CASSRRPPGLNTGELFF
TRBV5-1	.	TRBD2	TRBJ2-3	TGCGCCAGCAGCTCACTAGCGGGAGTCGTTAAAGATACGCAGTATTTT	CASSSLAGVVKDTQYF
TRBV5-1	.	.	TRBJ2-2	TGCGCCAGCAGCTTGGTAGGAGGGGAGACCGGGGAGCTGTTTTTT	CASSLVGGETGELFF
TRBV5-1	.	.	TRBJ1-5	TGCGCCAGCAGCTTGACCCCGGCAGAGCCCCAGCATTTT	CASSLTPAEPQHF
TRBV15	once	.	TRBJ2-1	TGTGCCACCAGCAGAAACGATGGCCTGCTATATCACAATGAGCAGTTCTTC	CATSRNDGLLYHNEQFF
TRBV11-2	.	TRBD1	TRBJ1-2	TGTGCCAGCAGCTCAAACAGGGGCGCTTTCTATGGCTACACCTTC	CASSSNRGAFYGYTF
TRBV29-1	.	.	TRBJ2-7	TGCAGCGTGCTTCCGACGGCAAGCTACGAGCAGTACTTC	CSVLPTASYEQYF